The next 7 T cell receptor beta chains were all read from a single sample in a study of CD8+ T cells in alopecia areata. RNA, once extracted, was reverse transcribed into cDNA for use as the sequencing template. Sequenced by immunoSEQ multiplex PCR; TCRdb stores in-frame clones only, minus some. Of under 350,000 clones in the sample, roughly 64% were seen once. The treatment was: oral pan-JAK inhibitor, 5-10 mg twice daily. Material: CD4+ T cells sorted from blood, obtained at week 24, from a patient treated with tofacitinib. These receptors were obtained from a human donor with alopecia areata.

This clone was seen a few times. One end of the junction varies from germline; a read error may be responsible. V usage is TRBV11-2 and J usage is TRBJ2-3; 7 bases align to TRBD1. The CDR3 extends over 13 amino acids. Germline-derived CDR1 and CDR2 are SGHAT and FQNNGV. The CDR3 loop is CASTPGEQGSWNF. The CDR3, as DNA: TGTGCCAGCACCCCTGGGGAACAGGGGAGTTGGAATTTT.

The chain links TRBV4-1 to TRBJ2-2; 9 nucleotides agree with TRBD1. The CDR3 has 16 amino acids. J gave up 5 bases and V 3 bases, and 7 bases lay outside the gene matches. In germline, CDR1 is MGHRA, CDR2 YSYEKL. CDR3 protein: CASSQVQGARTGELFF. CDR3 DNA sequence: TGCGCCAGCAGCCAGGTACAGGGGGCGAGAACCGGGGAGCTGTTTTTT.

This chain connects TRBV30 to TRBJ2-2; D gene uncertain. In germline, CDR1 is GTSNPN, CDR2 SVGIG (reference sequence). The germline V and J ends were trimmed by 3 bases and 5 bases, with 13 bases remaining between them. The length of the CDR3 is 14 residues. The CDR3 here is CAWRFLGRTGELFF. The CDR3 coding sequence is TGTGCCTGGAGATTTCTGGGTCGGACCGGGGAGCTGTTTTTT.

The chain combines TRBV21-1 with TRBJ2-7; TRBD2 was called by the table and not checked on the DNA. TRBV21-1 is described as a pseudogene. The CDR3 consists of 13 residues. The CDR3 protein is CASSSWRGNEQYF. DNA for the CDR3: TGTGCCAGCAGCAGTTGGAGGGGAAACGAGCAGTACTTC.

The rearrangement joins TRBV5-6 to TRBJ1-3, with 9 bases fitting TRBD1. The CDR3 has 15 amino acids. The ends lost 3 bases at V and 4 bases at J; junction bases unmatched: 5. Germline assignment: CDR1 SGHDT and CDR2 YYEEEE. The CDR3 DNA follows: TGTGCCAGCAGCTCGGACAGGGGCCAGGGAAACACCATATATTTT. As protein: CASSSDRGQGNTIYF.

V and J are TRBV30 and TRBJ1-2; a weak D match, TRBD1 (5 bases). The CDR3 is made up of 13 amino acids. V was clipped by 0 bases and J by 6 bases, with 11 bases between them. Germline V gene sequence: CDR1 GTSNPN, CDR2 SVGIG (reference sequence). For the CDR3, the DNA is TGTGCCTGGAGTGTACGGGGGACGCATGGCTACACCTTC. It translates to CAWSVRGTHGYTF.

The chain carries TRBV4-3 and TRBJ2-3; no clear D. The CDR3 spans 13 residues. Germline CDR1 LGHNA, CDR2 YSLEER. Trimming removed 2 bases from V and 3 bases from J, with 6 bases in between. Here the CDR3 DNA reads TGCGCCAGCAGCCAATCTAGTACAGATACGCAGTATTTT. This codes for CASSQSSTDTQYF.